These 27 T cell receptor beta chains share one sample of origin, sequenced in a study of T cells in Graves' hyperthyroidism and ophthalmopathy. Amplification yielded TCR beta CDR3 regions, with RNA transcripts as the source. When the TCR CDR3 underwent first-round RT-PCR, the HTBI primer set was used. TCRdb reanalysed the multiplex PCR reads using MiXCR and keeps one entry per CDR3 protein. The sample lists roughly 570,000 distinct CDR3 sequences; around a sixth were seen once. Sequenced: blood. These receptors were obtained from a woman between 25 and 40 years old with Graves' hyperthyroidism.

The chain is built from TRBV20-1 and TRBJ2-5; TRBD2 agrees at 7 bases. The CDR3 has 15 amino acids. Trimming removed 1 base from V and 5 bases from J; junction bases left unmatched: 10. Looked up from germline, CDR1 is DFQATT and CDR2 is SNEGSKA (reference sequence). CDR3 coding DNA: TGCAGTGCTAGAGGGCTAGCGGAGCGAAGCGAGACCCAGTACTTC. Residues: CSARGLAERSETQYF.

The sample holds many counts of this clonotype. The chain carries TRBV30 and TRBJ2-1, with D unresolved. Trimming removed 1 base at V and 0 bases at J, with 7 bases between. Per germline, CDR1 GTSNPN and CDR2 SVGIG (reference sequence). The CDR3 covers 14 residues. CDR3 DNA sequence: TGTGCCTGGAGTGGAGGTAACTCCTACAATGAGCAGTTCTTC. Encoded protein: CAWSGGNSYNEQFF.

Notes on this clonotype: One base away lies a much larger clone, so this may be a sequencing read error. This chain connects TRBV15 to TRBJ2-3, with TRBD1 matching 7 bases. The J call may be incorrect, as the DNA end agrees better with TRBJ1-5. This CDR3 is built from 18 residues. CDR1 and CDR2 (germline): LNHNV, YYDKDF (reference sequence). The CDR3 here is CATSRDRPSRDRRDTQHF. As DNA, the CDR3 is TGTGCCACCAGCAGAGATCGCCCCTCCCGGGACAGACGAGATACGCAGCATTTT.

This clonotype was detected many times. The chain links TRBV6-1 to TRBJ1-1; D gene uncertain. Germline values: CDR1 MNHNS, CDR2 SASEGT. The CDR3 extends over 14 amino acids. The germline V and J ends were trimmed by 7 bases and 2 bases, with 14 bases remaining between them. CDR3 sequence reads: CASKKTGRNTEAFF. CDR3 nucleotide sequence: TGTGCCAGCAAAAAGACGGGAAGAAACACTGAAGCTTTCTTT.

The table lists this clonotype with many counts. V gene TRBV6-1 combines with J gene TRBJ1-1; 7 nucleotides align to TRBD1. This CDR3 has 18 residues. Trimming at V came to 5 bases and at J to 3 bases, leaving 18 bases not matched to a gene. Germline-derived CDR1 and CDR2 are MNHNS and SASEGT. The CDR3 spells CASSLFSRGRRFDTEAFF. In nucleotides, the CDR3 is TGTGCCAGCAGTCTATTCTCTAGGGGGCGTAGATTTGACACTGAAGCTTTCTTT.

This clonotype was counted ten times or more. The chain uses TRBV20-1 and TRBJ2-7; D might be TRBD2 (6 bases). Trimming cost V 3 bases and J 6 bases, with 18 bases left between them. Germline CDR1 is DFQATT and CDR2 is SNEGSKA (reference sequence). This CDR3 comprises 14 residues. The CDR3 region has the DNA TGCAGTGCTAGTTTGGTAGCGGACTCCCTCGAGCAGTACTTC. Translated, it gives CSASLVADSLEQYF.

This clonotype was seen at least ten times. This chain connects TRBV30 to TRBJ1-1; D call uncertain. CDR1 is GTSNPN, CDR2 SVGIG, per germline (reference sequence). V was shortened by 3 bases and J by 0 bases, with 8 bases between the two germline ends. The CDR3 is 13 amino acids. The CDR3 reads CAWSLAMNTEAFF. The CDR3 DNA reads TGTGCCTGGAGCCTGGCCATGAACACTGAAGCTTTCTTT. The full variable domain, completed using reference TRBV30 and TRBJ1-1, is SQTIHQWPATLVQPVGSPLSLECTVEGTSNPNLYWYRQAAGRGLQLLFYSVGIGQISSEVPQNLSASRPQDRQFILSSKKLLLSDSGFYLCAWSLAMNTEAFFGQGTRLTVV.

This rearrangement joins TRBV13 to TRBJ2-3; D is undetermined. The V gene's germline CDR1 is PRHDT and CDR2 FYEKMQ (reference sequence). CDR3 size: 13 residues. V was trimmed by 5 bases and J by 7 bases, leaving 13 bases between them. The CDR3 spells CASSTRIGNTQYF. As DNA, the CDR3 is TGTGCCAGCAGCACCCGGATAGGGAATACGCAGTATTTT.

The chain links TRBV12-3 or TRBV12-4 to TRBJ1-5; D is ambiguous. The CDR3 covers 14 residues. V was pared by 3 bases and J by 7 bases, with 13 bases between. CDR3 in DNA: TGTGCCAGCAGTTTCGCGACCGAGATCCAGCCCCAGCATTTT. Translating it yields CASSFATEIQPQHF.

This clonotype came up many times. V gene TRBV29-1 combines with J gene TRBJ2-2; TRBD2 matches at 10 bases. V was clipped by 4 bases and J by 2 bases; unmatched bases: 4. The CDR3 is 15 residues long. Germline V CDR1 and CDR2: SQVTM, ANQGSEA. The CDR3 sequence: CSVAGLAVNTGELFF. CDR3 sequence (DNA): TGCAGCGTTGCAGGACTAGCGGTTAACACCGGGGAGCTGTTTTTT.

CDR3 sequence (DNA): TGTGCCAGCAGTTACTCTGGGGAGCGGTGGGCTCCAGTCGAAGCTTTCTTT. Translating it yields CASSYSGERWAPVEAFF. J is TRBJ1-1 and V is TRBV6-6; D not certain. The germline V gene encodes CDR1 MNHNY and CDR2 SVGAGI (reference sequence). Trimming shortened V by 0 bases and J by 8 bases, and 22 bases separated the two germline ends. This CDR3 has 17 residues.

The CDR3 region has the DNA TGCAGTGTCACCGTTACTAGCGGCAAAAACATTCAGTACTTC. It encodes CSVTVTSGKNIQYF. The chain is built from TRBV20-1 and TRBJ2-4; 8 nucleotides agree with TRBD2. J gave up 3 bases and V 7 bases, and 8 bases lay outside the gene matches. The germline V gene encodes CDR1 DFQATT and CDR2 SNEGSKA (reference sequence). CDR3 length: 14 residues.

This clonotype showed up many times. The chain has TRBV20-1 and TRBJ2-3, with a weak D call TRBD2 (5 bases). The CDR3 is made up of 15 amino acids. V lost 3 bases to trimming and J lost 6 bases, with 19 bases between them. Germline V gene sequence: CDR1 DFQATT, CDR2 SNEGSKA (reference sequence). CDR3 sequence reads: CSASLWGVEADTQYF. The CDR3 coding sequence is TGCAGTGCTAGCCTATGGGGAGTTGAGGCCGATACGCAGTATTTT.

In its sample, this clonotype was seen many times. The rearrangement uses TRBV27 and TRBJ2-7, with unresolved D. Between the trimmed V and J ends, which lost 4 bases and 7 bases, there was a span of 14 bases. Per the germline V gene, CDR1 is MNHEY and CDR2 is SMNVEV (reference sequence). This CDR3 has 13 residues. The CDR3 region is CASSSRLMGEQYF. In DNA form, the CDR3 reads TGTGCCAGCAGTTCACGATTAATGGGGGAGCAGTACTTC.

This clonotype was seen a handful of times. The CDR3 loop is CASSGRVRYGYTF. DNA of the CDR3: TGTGCCAGCAGCGGCAGGGTCCGCTATGGCTACACCTTC. The rearrangement joins TRBV5-6 to TRBJ1-2; a weak D match, TRBD1 (5 bases). V gave up 4 bases and J gave up 4 bases, with 11 bases separating them. The germline CDR1 and CDR2 sequences are SGHDT and YYEEEE. The CDR3 has 13 residues.

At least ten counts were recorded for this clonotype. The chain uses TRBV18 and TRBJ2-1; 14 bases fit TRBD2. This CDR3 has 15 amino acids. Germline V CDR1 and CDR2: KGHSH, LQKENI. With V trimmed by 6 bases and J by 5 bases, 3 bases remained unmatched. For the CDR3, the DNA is TGTGCCAGCTCCCAGACTAGCGGGAGGGACAATGAGCAGTTCTTC. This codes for CASSQTSGRDNEQFF.

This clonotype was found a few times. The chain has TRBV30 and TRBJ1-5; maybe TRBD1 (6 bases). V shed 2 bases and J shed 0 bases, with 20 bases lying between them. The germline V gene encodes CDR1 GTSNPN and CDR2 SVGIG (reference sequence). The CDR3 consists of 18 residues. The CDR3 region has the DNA TGTGCCTGGAGTCAAGGGGAGGGGGTGGGTGATAGCAATCAGCCCCAGCATTTT. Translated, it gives CAWSQGEGVGDSNQPQHF.

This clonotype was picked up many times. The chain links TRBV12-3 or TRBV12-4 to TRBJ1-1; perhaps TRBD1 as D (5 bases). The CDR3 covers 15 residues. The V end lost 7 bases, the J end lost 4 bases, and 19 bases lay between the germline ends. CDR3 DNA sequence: TGTGCCAGCATGGACGGACTGGGGCGGGTCACTGAAGCTTTCTTT. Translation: CASMDGLGRVTEAFF.

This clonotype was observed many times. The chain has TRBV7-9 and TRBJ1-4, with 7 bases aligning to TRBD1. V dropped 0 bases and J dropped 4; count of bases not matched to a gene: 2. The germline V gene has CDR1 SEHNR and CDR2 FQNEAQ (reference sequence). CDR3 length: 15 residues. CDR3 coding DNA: TGTGCCAGCAGCTTAGCGAGGGACAGTAATGAAAAACTGTTTTTT. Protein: CASSLARDSNEKLFF.

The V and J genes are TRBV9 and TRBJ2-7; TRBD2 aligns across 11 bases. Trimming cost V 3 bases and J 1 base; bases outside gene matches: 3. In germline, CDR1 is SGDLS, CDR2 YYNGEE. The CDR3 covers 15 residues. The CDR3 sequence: CASSAASGRSYEQYF. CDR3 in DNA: TGTGCCAGCAGCGCCGCTAGCGGGAGGTCCTACGAGCAGTACTTC.

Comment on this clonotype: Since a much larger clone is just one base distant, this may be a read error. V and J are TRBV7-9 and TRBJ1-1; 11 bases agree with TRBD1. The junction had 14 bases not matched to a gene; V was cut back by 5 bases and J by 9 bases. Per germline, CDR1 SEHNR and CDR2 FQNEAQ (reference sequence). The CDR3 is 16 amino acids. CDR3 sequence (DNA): TGTGCCAGCAGCCCCAACTTGGGGACAGGGGGGGCCCAAGCTTTCTTT. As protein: CASSPNLGTGGAQAFF.

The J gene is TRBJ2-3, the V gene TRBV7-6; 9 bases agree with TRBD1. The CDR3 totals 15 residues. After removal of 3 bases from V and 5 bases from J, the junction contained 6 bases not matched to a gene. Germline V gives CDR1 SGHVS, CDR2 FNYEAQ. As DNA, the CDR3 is TGTGCCAGCAGCTTGGGACAGGGCCGTATAGATACGCAGTATTTT. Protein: CASSLGQGRIDTQYF.

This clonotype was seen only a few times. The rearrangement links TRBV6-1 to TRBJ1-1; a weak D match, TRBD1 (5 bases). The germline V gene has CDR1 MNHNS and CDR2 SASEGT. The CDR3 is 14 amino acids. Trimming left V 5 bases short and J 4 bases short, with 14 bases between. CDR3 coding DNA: TGTGCCAGCAGTCTCTCCGGGACTTCCACTGAAGCTTTCTTT. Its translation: CASSLSGTSTEAFF.

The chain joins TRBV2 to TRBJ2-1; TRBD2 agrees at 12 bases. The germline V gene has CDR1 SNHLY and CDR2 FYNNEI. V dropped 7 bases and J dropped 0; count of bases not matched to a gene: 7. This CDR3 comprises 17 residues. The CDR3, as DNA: TGTGCCAGCAATCGGCTAGCGGGAGGGTCCTCCTACAATGAGCAGTTCTTC. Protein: CASNRLAGGSSYNEQFF. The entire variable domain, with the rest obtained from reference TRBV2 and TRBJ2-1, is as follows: EPEVTQTPSHQVTQMGQEVILRCVPISNHLYFYWYRQILGQKVEFLVSFYNNEISEKSEIFDDQFSVERPDGSNFTLKIRSTKLEDSAMYFCASNRLAGGSSYNEQFFGPGTRLTVL.

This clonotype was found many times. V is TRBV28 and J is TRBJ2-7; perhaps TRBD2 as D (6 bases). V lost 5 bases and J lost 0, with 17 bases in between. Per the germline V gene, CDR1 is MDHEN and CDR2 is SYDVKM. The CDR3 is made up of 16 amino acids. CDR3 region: CASSGPGTSSSYEQYF. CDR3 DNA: TGTGCCAGCAGTGGACCCGGGACTTCAAGCTCCTACGAGCAGTACTTC.

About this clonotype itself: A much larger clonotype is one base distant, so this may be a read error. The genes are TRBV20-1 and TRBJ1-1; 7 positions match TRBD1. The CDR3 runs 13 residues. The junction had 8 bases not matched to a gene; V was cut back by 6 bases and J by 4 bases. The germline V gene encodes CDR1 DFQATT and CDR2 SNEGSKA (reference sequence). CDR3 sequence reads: CSATGEKSTEAFF. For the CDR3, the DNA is TGCAGTGCCACAGGGGAAAAGAGCACTGAAGCTTTCTTT.

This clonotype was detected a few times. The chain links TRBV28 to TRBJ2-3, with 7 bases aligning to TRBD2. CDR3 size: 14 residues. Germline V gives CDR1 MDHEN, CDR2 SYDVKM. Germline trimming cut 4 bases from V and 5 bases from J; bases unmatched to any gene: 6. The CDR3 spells CASSSGGMRDTQYF. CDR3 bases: TGTGCCAGCAGTTCGGGGGGTATGAGAGATACGCAGTATTTT. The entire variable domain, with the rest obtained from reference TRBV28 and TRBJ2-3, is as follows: DVKVTQSSRYLVKRTGEKVFLECVQDMDHENMFWYRQDPGLGLRLIYFSYDVKMKEKGDIPEGYSVSREKKERFSLILESASTNQTSMYLCASSSGGMRDTQYFGPGTRLTVL.